This T cell receptor (beta chain) was sequenced during a study of technical replicates of blood from a few donors. V lost 3 bases and J lost 2, with 10 bases in between. This CDR3 has 14 amino acids. Germline V gene lookup returns CDR1 KGHSH and CDR2 LQKENI. Produced via immunoSEQ multiplex PCR; TCRdb's table is partial and in-frame only. The table shows about 70,000 clones, with 92% occurring only once. Sequencing used T cells isolated from PBMCs. The TCR sequence derives from a human donor in good health. The genes are TRBV18 and TRBJ2-5; D not certain. The CDR3 region has the DNA TGTGCCAGCTCACCGAACTTCTATCAAGAGACCCAGTACTTC. This codes for CASSPNFYQETQYF.